The subject of this entry is one TCR beta chain. The antigen it binds to is not known. Base-call qualities are not available, and no considerably larger clone is one nucleotide away. The sample belongs to a study of vaccination effects on CD4 cells after COVID-19 (dated 2022 in TCRdb). Regarding the study in general: Across the study, the median time from the second dose to post-vaccine sampling was 72 days (range 14 to 241). SARS-CoV-2 spike-specific CD4+ TCR repertoires were compared before and after mRNA vaccination in COVID-19 convalescent patients and in infection-naive vaccine recipients. The full study included ten to eleven COVID-19 convalescent patients and a few SARS-CoV-2-naive healthy vaccine recipients. The Oncomine TCR Beta short-read assay on an Illumina iSeq 100 was used to sequence cultures from other donors in the study. What the authors observed across the whole study: Both infection-induced and vaccine-induced clones contracted markedly at late post-vaccination timepoints, which is consistent with waning T cell responses. In healthy vaccine recipients, vaccine-induced clones were almost all SARS-CoV-2 mono-reactive, with only 1 of 255 cross-reactive with common cold coronaviruses. Limitations of the study were the small number of convalescent patients and the absence of early post-infection timepoints.

The library relied on the immunoSEQ multiplex PCR assay. DNA from the CD4+ T cells that had been cultured and isolated underwent TCR beta CDR3 sequencing. Under the source paper's analysis protocol: Non-productive TCR sequences were discarded, and reads were trimmed to the CDR3 region, with only CDR3s of 7 or more amino acids retained. Antigen-specific clonotypes were identified using the MANAFEST web app by comparison of expansion in peptide wells against reference cultures. To be called positive, a clone needed expansion at FDR<0.05 compared with the reference and with all other wells, an odds ratio greater than 5, and a frequency greater than 0.1% in two replicate wells. Clonotypes significantly expanded in SARS-CoV-2 spike wells and in at least one common cold coronavirus spike condition were defined as cross-reactive. CDR3 similarity was assessed by Levenshtein distance with the stringdist R package, and unrooted trees were built with ape in R 3.6.1. TCRdb's version of the immuneACCESS table is confined to in-frame rearrangements and falls short of the full clone set. An unresolved V gene accounts for under half of the shortfall where checked; the remainder is of unknown origin. From that table come the V and J calls and clone size; the DNA was used to work out D and trimming. The table for this sample lists 75,000 or so clones; under 85% of them were counted only once. Clones ranked in the top ten supply around 1.1% of the sample.

To identify antigen-specific CD4+ T cell clonotypes by their expansion, the ViraFEST assay first stimulated PBMC with viral peptide pools and then applied TCR sequencing. After about 10 days of culture, CD4+ T cells were isolated with the EasySep CD4+ T cell isolation kit. Two doses of either the BNT162b2 or the mRNA-1273 mRNA SARS-CoV-2 vaccine were administered to participants. Negative nucleocapsid antibody results before and after vaccination confirmed that the healthy vaccine recipients had no prior SARS-CoV-2 infection. Approximately 2 million PBMC per well were cultured with around 10 ug/ml peptides in IMDM containing 5% human AB serum, approximately 10 IU/ml IL-2 and gentamicin. Half of the culture medium was replaced with fresh IL-2-containing medium on days 3 and 7. Unless noted otherwise, every peptide stimulation condition was cultured in triplicate wells. PBMC were separated from whole blood using Ficoll-Paque Plus gradient centrifugation and were then either cryopreserved at -140C or used fresh. The overlapping peptide pools covered the spike proteins of SARS-CoV-2 and of the common cold coronaviruses HCoV-NL63, HCoV-OC43 and HCoV-229E. Genomic DNA was extracted from cultured CD4+ T cells with the QIAamp micro DNA kit.

The TCR sequence derives from a human donor who received a COVID-19 vaccine. The specimen comprised CD4+ T cells from PBMCs cultured with HCoV-OC43 spike peptides, sampled after COVID-19 vaccination. This sample's cell subset or site label indicates: HCoV-OC43 spike overlapping peptide pool stimulation.

DNA sequence: TGTGCCAGCCGAGGACGGGACGCTAGTAGATTCAACTATGGCTACACCTTC. Its translation reads: CASRGRDASRFNYGYTF. The chain uses TRBV27 and TRBJ1-2; the D gene is possibly TRBD1, with 5 bases matching. As encoded in the germline V gene (reference sequence), CDR1 is MNHEY while CDR2 is SMNVEV. V loses 8 bases, J loses 2 bases, and the germline ends lie 24 bases apart. The CDR3, cysteine through phenylalanine, is 17 amino acids long. The read is trimmed to its CDR3 DNA, 51 bases read in frame from base 1.